One and the same sample provided the 18 T cell receptor beta chains below, sequenced in a study of blood T cell repertoires in COVID-19. Profiled with immunoSEQ multiplex PCR; TCRdb holds only in-frame clones, not every one. The sample consists of over 90,000 clones, 90% of them appearing once. Sequenced material: peripheral blood. The receptors here all came from a man aged 50 or older with acute or convalescent COVID-19.

This clone has a single count. CDR3 in amino acids: CASSLLSDLNTEAFF. The CDR3 region has the DNA TGTGCCAGCAGCTTGCTATCAGACTTGAACACTGAAGCTTTCTTT. The J gene is TRBJ1-1, the V gene TRBV11-3; D remains unclear. This CDR3 has 15 amino acids. Germline assignment: CDR1 SGHNT and CDR2 YENEEA. V lost 3 bases and J 0 bases, leaving 11 bases between the germline ends.

V is TRBV18 and J is TRBJ2-7; TRBD1 matches 12 bases. With V trimmed by 1 base and J by 3 bases, 4 bases remained unmatched. Per the germline V gene, CDR1 is KGHSH and CDR2 is LQKENI. CDR3 length: 16 residues. DNA for the CDR3: TGTGCCAGCTCACCACTGGGACAGGGGGCCCTCTACGAGCAGTACTTC. Translating gives CASSPLGQGALYEQYF.

This clone has only a few counts. J is TRBJ2-7 and V is TRBV5-1, with D perhaps TRBD1 (6 bases). This CDR3 is built from 15 residues. Trimming stripped 7 bases from V and 3 bases from J, with 20 bases between. Germline V gives CDR1 SGHRS, CDR2 YFSETQ. CDR3 nucleotide sequence: TGCGCCAGCTCCCCGGGGCAGGGGATCGGCTACGAGCAGTACTTC. This sequence encodes CASSPGQGIGYEQYF.

The genes are TRBV12-3 or TRBV12-4 and TRBJ1-2, with TRBD1 matching 7 bases. The CDR3 sequence is 13 residues long. J lost 4 bases, V lost 6 bases, and 5 bases had no gene match. CDR3 bases: TGTGCCAGCAGCTCCTCAGGGGGCTATGGCTACACCTTC. This translates into CASSSSGGYGYTF.

The chain combines TRBV2 with TRBJ2-3; 7 nucleotides match TRBD2. The CDR3 loop spans 13 amino acids. Germline lookup yields CDR1 SNHLY and CDR2 FYNNEI. The trim removed 5 bases at V and 6 bases at J, leaving 5 bases unmatched. The CDR3 DNA reads TGTGCCAGCAGTAGCGGGATGGGGGATACGCAGTATTTT. Protein: CASSSGMGDTQYF.

The CDR3 loop reads CTSSHPHYEQFF. The CDR3 DNA follows: TGCACCAGCAGCCACCCTCACTATGAGCAGTTCTTC. The chain carries TRBV1 and TRBJ2-1; TRBD2 reflects the table's D call only, with no check against the DNA. TRBV1 is labeled a pseudogene. There are 12 residues in the CDR3.

The J gene is TRBJ1-2, the V gene TRBV11-2, with a tentative D call TRBD1 (5 bases). Germline V gene sequence: CDR1 SGHAT, CDR2 FQNNGV. The CDR3 length is 12 residues. Trimming left V 5 bases short and J 6 bases short, with 10 bases between. Here the CDR3 reads CASSAGLNGYTF. DNA for the CDR3: TGTGCCAGCAGCGCGGGGCTGAATGGCTACACCTTC.

V is TRBV9 and J is TRBJ1-3; D is unclear. Trimming removed 0 bases at V and 4 bases at J, with 14 bases between. The germline V gene encodes CDR1 SGDLS and CDR2 YYNGEE. The CDR3 is 16 residues long. The CDR3 region has the DNA TGTGCCAGCAGCGTAGCTCCCGGAGACCTGGGAAACACCATATATTTT. Its translation is CASSVAPGDLGNTIYF. Using reference TRBV9 and TRBJ1-3 for the parts outside the CDR3, the full variable domain is DSGVTQTPKHLITATGQRVTLRCSPRSGDLSVYWYQQSLDQGLQFLIQYYNGEERAKGNILERFSAQQFPDLHSELNLSSLELGDSALYFCASSVAPGDLGNTIYFGEGSWLTVV.

The chain links TRBV19 to TRBJ2-1; 14 bases are a match to TRBD2. The ends lost 3 bases at V and 6 bases at J; junction bases unmatched: 7. The CDR3 is 17 residues long. Germline V gene lookup returns CDR1 LNHDA and CDR2 SQIVND (reference sequence). The CDR3 DNA reads TGTGCCAGTAGTATTGGGACTAGCGGGAGAGGGGGCAATGAGCAGTTCTTC. This translates into CASSIGTSGRGGNEQFF.

V gene TRBV2 combines with J gene TRBJ2-1, with 15 bases aligning to TRBD2. With 6 bases clipped from V and 8 bases from J, the junction kept 5 bases outside the gene matches. The CDR3 has 15 amino acids. CDR1 and CDR2 (germline): SNHLY, FYNNEI. CDR3 sequence (DNA): TGTGCCAGCAGGGGACTAGCGGGAGGTGGGGATGAGCAGTTCTTC. It yields the protein CASRGLAGGGDEQFF.

The J gene is TRBJ2-3, the V gene TRBV7-9; 8 bases map to TRBD2. Germline V gene data show CDR1 as SEHNR and CDR2 as FQNEAQ (reference sequence). V gave up 5 bases and J gave up 2 bases; unmatched junction bases: 6. This CDR3 spans 15 amino acids. CDR3 sequence: CASSAGLALTDTQYF. CDR3 nucleotide sequence: TGTGCCAGCAGCGCCGGACTAGCCCTCACAGATACGCAGTATTTT.

The rearrangement links TRBV19 to TRBJ2-1; D perhaps matches TRBD1 (6 bases). From germline, CDR1 is LNHDA and CDR2 SQIVND (reference sequence). Deletions cut 5 bases from V and 8 bases from J, with 16 bases between. This CDR3 spans 14 amino acids. The CDR3 region is CASSVQQGWDEQFF. CDR3 nucleotides: TGTGCCAGTAGTGTACAACAGGGTTGGGATGAGCAGTTCTTC.

This sequence joins TRBV10-2 and TRBJ2-6, with 7 positions matching TRBD1. The CDR3 runs 15 residues. In germline, CDR1 is WSHSY, CDR2 SAAADI. Germline trimming cut 4 bases from V and 4 bases from J; bases unmatched to any gene: 4. This CDR3 is CASSAGTEGANVLTF. CDR3 DNA sequence: TGCGCCAGCAGTGCCGGGACAGAAGGGGCCAACGTCCTGACTTTC.

The J gene is TRBJ2-1, the V gene TRBV11-3, with 14 bases lining up with TRBD2. Losses at the gene ends were 6 bases for V and 6 bases for J; bases not matched to a gene: 7. CDR1 is SGHNT, CDR2 YENEEA, per germline. This CDR3 spans 16 amino acids. CDR3 coding DNA: TGTGCCAGCAGTTTTGGACTAGCGGGAGGAGGCAATGAGCAGTTCTTC. This encodes CASSFGLAGGGNEQFF.

This sequence joins TRBV11-3 and TRBJ2-7, with D perhaps matching TRBD1 (6 bases). Germline CDR1 SGHNT, CDR2 YENEEA. V was pared by 2 bases and J by 3 bases, with 14 bases between. The CDR3 totals 15 residues. The CDR3 loop reads CASSLYRVPIYEQYF. The CDR3, as DNA: TGTGCCAGCAGCTTATACAGGGTCCCAATCTACGAGCAGTACTTC.

The chain combines TRBV7-9 with TRBJ2-5, with 10 bases identical to TRBD2. Germline values: CDR1 SEHNR, CDR2 FQNEAQ (reference sequence). The length of the CDR3 is 16 residues. V trimming: 4 bases; J trimming: 0 bases; junction bases outside the gene matches: 5. CDR3: CASSSTSGLYQETQYF. CDR3 nucleotide sequence: TGTGCCAGCAGCTCGACTAGCGGGTTGTACCAAGAGACCCAGTACTTC.

This rearrangement joins TRBV3-1 (or the pseudogene TRBV3-2) to TRBJ2-5, with TRBD2 matching over 10 bases. Germline CDR1 is LGHDT and CDR2 is YNNKEL (reference sequence). CDR3 length: 17 amino acids. The junction had 13 bases not matched to a gene; V was cut back by 0 bases and J by 9 bases. CDR3 DNA: TGTGCCAGCAGCCAAGAGGGAGCGGGAGGGCCGGTCGAGGCCCAGTACTTC. This codes for CASSQEGAGGPVEAQYF.

In the case of this clone: The junction and the germline gene differ at one end; a read error may be behind it. The V gene is TRBV10-3, the J gene TRBJ2-1; D possibly corresponds to TRBD1 (6 bases). Germline CDR1 is ENHRY and CDR2 is SYGVKD. This CDR3 has 13 amino acids. The CDR3: CATQDSSTMSVVF. Here the CDR3 DNA reads TGTGCCACACAGGACAGCTCCACAATGAGCGTAGTCTTC.